Below are 7 T cell receptor beta chains sequenced from a single sample in a study of post-analysis software for immune sequencing data. Broader study findings: There were a few TRBV segments more frequent in patients than controls, and TRBV5-6, TRBV5-1 and TRBV20-1 were among them.

The authors incorporated unique molecular identifiers into the TCR beta cDNA libraries. TCRdb re-analysed the PCR reads in MiXCR, keeping a single row per CDR3 protein. The sample includes roughly 800,000 distinct CDR3 sequences, approximately 50% of them seen just once. For these receptors, no antigen is known. Sequencing was done on a sample of blood. The receptors were sampled from a girl between 5 and 17 years old with multiple sclerosis.

The chain couples TRBV5-5 to TRBJ2-7, with 10 nucleotides matching TRBD1. The CDR3 extends over 16 amino acids. J lost 6 bases, V lost 5 bases, and 14 bases had no gene match. Germline V gives CDR1 SGHKS, CDR2 YYEKEE (reference sequence). The CDR3 DNA sequence: TGTGCCAGCAGTAAGAACCCGGGACAGGGGTCCGGCGAGCAGTACTTC. Residues: CASSKNPGQGSGEQYF. Filled out from reference TRBV5-5 and TRBJ2-7, the complete variable domain reads DAGVTQSPTHLIKTRGQQVTLRCSPISGHKSVSWYQQVLGQGPQFIFQYYEKEERGRGNFPDRFSARQFPNYSSELNVNALLLGDSALYLCASSKNPGQGSGEQYFGPGTRLTVT.

This clonotype was seen only once. This sequence joins TRBV15 and TRBJ2-7; 12 bases are shared with TRBD2. CDR3 length: 18 amino acids. With 1 base clipped from V and 3 bases from J, the junction kept 10 bases outside the gene matches. Germline V CDR1 and CDR2: LNHNV, YYDKDF (reference sequence). For the CDR3, the DNA is TGTGCCACCAGCAGAGCGAGGATTCTAGCGGGAGGGATCTACGAGCAGTACTTC. This gives the protein CATSRARILAGGIYEQYF.

The rearrangement uses TRBV20-1 and TRBJ2-5; tentative D call: TRBD1 (6 bases). Trimming removed 6 bases at V and 3 bases at J, with 14 bases between. CDR1 is DFQATT, CDR2 SNEGSKA, per germline (reference sequence). The CDR3 has 13 residues. CDR3 in amino acids: CSAQGHHEETQYF. The CDR3 DNA reads as TGCAGTGCCCAGGGACACCACGAAGAGACCCAGTACTTC.

This clonotype was seen a handful of times. The chain employs TRBV4-2 and TRBJ2-4, with D perhaps TRBD2 (5 bases). The CDR3 loop spans 14 amino acids. The V and J ends lost 1 base and 5 bases respectively, with 9 bases between them. The germline V gene encodes CDR1 LGHNA and CDR2 YNFKEQ. This chain's CDR3 is CASSQGGDENIQYF. The DNA for the CDR3 is TGTGCCAGCAGCCAAGGGGGAGATGAAAACATTCAGTACTTC.

The chain employs TRBV12-3 or TRBV12-4 and TRBJ2-1; no firm D call. The J call is uncertain, as TRBJ2-7 better fits the DNA end. The CDR3 is 17 residues long. The CDR3, as DNA: TGTGCCAGCAGTTTCTACCCTGGACCTGGGTCCACCTACGAGCAGTACTTC. Its protein is CASSFYPGPGSTYEQYF.

This clonotype came up a few times. This rearrangement joins TRBV4-1 to TRBJ2-7, with D possibly TRBD2 on 7 matching bases. V shed 4 bases and J shed 2 bases, with 15 bases lying between them. Germline V gene lookup returns CDR1 MGHRA and CDR2 YSYEKL. CDR3 length equals 15 residues. In DNA, the CDR3 is TGCGCCAGCAGCCTCAGTGGGGGGGCCACCTACGAGCAGTACTTC. Protein: CASSLSGGATYEQYF.

This clonotype was observed a few times. The chain uses TRBV29-1 and TRBJ1-2; 7 nucleotides align to TRBD1. Trimming took 0 bases from V and 6 from J; bases not matched to a gene: 1. The V gene's germline CDR1 is SQVTM and CDR2 ANQGSEA. There are 12 residues in the CDR3. This chain's CDR3 is CSVEETGDGYTF. The CDR3, as DNA: TGCAGCGTTGAAGAAACAGGGGATGGCTACACCTTC.